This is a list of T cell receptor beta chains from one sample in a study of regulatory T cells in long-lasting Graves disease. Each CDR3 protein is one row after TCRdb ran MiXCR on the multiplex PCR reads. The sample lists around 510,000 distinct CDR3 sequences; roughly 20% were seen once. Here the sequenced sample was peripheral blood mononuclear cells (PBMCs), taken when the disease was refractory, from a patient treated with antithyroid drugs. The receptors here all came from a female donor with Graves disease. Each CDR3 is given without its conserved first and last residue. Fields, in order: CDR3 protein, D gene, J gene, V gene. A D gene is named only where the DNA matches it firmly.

CDR3 protein: ASSTTSGRSYEQY
D gene: TRBD2
J gene: TRBJ2-7
V gene: TRBV13

CDR3 protein: ASSIDPLSNQPQH
D gene: -
J gene: TRBJ1-5
V gene: TRBV19

CDR3 protein: ASSLDLGGTILYEQY
D gene: -
J gene: TRBJ2-7
V gene: TRBV11-2

CDR3 protein: ASSPPRLAGGHSYEQY
D gene: TRBD2
J gene: TRBJ2-7
V gene: TRBV6-1

CDR3 protein: ASSSGTSGRFSEQY
D gene: TRBD2
J gene: TRBJ2-7
V gene: TRBV7-9

CDR3 protein: ASPGLGEKLF
D gene: -
J gene: TRBJ1-4
V gene: TRBV7-8

CDR3 protein: SATRLAGLGETQY
D gene: TRBD2
J gene: TRBJ2-5
V gene: TRBV20-1

CDR3 protein: ASSATGLGGNQPQH
D gene: -
J gene: TRBJ1-5
V gene: TRBV6-1

CDR3 protein: ASSLWGGGYT
D gene: -
J gene: TRBJ1-2
V gene: TRBV7-9

CDR3 protein: ASSQDFAGTEAF
D gene: -
J gene: TRBJ1-1
V gene: TRBV3-1

CDR3 protein: ASRIPTGNNIQY
D gene: TRBD1
J gene: TRBJ2-4
V gene: TRBV28

CDR3 protein: ASNPYSAEGKPQH
D gene: -
J gene: TRBJ1-5
V gene: TRBV19

CDR3 protein: ASSLLPSHMNTEAF
D gene: -
J gene: TRBJ1-1
V gene: TRBV5-1

CDR3 protein: ASSLDRRGPQY
D gene: -
J gene: TRBJ2-7
V gene: TRBV11-2

CDR3 protein: ASSFPSPEQY
D gene: -
J gene: TRBJ2-7
V gene: TRBV28

CDR3 protein: ASSFRGGSTGELF
D gene: -
J gene: TRBJ2-2
V gene: TRBV12-3/TRBV12-4

CDR3 protein: ASSYLAGGSRDTQY
D gene: TRBD2
J gene: TRBJ2-3
V gene: TRBV2

CDR3 protein: ASGWRRNTQY
D gene: -
J gene: TRBJ2-3
V gene: TRBV28

CDR3 protein: ASSPGADFYGYT
D gene: -
J gene: TRBJ1-2
V gene: TRBV27

CDR3 protein: ASSSTAALVHEQY
D gene: -
J gene: TRBJ2-7
V gene: TRBV7-9

CDR3 protein: ASSLLVYYEQY
D gene: -
J gene: TRBJ2-7
V gene: TRBV12-3/TRBV12-4

CDR3 protein: SVEGGGLSSYEQY
D gene: TRBD2
J gene: TRBJ2-7
V gene: TRBV29-1

CDR3 protein: SAREQDSYEQY
D gene: -
J gene: TRBJ2-7
V gene: TRBV20-1

CDR3 protein: ASSQPRRGYSNQPQH
D gene: -
J gene: TRBJ1-5
V gene: TRBV3-1

CDR3 protein: AGQANTGELF
D gene: TRBD1
J gene: TRBJ2-2
V gene: TRBV30